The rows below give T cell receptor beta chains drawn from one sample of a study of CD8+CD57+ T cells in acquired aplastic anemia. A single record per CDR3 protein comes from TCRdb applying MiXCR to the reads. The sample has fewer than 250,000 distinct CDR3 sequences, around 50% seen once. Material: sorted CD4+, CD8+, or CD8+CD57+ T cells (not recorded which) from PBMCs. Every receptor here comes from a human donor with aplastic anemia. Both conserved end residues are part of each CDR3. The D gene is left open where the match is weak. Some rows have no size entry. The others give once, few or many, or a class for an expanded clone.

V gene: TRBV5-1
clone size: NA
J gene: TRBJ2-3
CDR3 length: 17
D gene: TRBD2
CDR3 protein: CASSQLAGGRLTDTQYF
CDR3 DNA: TGCGCCAGCAGCCAGCTAGCGGGGGGGCGCTTAACAGATACGCAGTATTTT

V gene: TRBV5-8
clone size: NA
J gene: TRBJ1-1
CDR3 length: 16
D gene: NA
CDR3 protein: CASSVGSGSLFTEAFF
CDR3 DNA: TGTGCCAGCAGCGTGGGATCAGGGAGCCTTTTCACTGAAGCTTTCTTT

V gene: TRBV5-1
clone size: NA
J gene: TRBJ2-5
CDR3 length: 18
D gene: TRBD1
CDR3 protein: CASSLTGTGAGYQETQYF
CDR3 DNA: TGCGCCAGCAGCTTAACCGGGACAGGGGCCGGGTACCAAGAGACCCAGTACTTC

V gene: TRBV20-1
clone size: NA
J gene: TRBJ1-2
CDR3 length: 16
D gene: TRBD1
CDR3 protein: CSARNPGQGAGYGYTF
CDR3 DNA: TGCAGTGCTAGAAACCCGGGACAGGGGGCGGGCTATGGCTACACCTTC

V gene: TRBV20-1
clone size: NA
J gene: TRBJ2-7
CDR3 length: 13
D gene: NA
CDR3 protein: CSARSRPNYEQYF
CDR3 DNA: TGCAGTGCTAGAAGCAGGCCTAACTACGAGCAGTACTTC

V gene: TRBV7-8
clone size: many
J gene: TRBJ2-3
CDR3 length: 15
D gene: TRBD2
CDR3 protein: CASSSLAGGVDTQYF
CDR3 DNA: TGTGCCAGCAGCTCCTTGGCGGGGGGGGTAGATACGCAGTATTTT

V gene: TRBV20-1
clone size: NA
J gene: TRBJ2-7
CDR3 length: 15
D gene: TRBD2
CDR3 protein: CSASFSSGRAYEQYF
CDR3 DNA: TGCAGTGCTAGTTTTTCCAGCGGGAGGGCTTACGAGCAGTACTTC

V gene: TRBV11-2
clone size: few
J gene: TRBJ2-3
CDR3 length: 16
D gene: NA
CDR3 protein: CASTLIAATSTDTQYF
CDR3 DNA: TGTGCCAGCACCCTAATCGCGGCGACTAGCACAGATACGCAGTATTTT

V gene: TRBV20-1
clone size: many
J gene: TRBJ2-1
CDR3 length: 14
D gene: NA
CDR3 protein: CSATSDPSRNEQFF
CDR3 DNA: TGCAGTGCTACGTCTGACCCCTCGAGGAATGAGCAGTTCTTC

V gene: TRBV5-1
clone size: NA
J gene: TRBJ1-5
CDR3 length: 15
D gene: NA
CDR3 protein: CASSLGGYEQQPQHF
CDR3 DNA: TGCGCCAGCAGCCTCGGGGGCTACGAGCAGCAGCCCCAGCATTTT

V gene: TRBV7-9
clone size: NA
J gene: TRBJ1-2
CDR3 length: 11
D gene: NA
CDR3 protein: CAGRTEYGYTF
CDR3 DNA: TGTGCCGGACGGACGGAGTATGGCTACACCTTC

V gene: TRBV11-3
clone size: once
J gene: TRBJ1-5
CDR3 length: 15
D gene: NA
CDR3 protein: CASSLGGASNQPQHF
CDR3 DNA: TGTGCCAGCAGCTTAGGGGGGGCGAGCAATCAGCCCCAGCATTTT

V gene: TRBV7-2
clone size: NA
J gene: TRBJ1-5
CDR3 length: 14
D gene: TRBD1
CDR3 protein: CASGTGGTGQPQHF
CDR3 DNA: TGTGCCAGCGGAACAGGGGGCACTGGTCAGCCCCAGCATTTT

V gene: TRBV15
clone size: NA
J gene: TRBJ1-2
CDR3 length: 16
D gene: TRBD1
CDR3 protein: CATSRDRSRTGTGYTF
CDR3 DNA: TGTGCCACCAGCAGAGATCGTTCGCGGACAGGGACTGGCTACACCTTC

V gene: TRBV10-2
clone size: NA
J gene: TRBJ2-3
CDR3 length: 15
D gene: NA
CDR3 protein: CASIRGQVGSDTQYF
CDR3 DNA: TGCGCCAGCATACGGGGGCAAGTAGGTTCAGATACGCAGTATTTT

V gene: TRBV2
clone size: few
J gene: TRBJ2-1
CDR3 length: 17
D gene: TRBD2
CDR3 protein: CASSESGLGGGDNEQFF
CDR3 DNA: TGTGCCAGCAGTGAAAGTGGTTTAGGCGGGGGGGACAATGAGCAGTTCTTC

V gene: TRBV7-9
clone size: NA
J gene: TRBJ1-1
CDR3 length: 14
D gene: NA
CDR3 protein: CASSPSSRATEAFF
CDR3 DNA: TGTGCCAGCAGCCCCTCCAGTAGGGCCACTGAAGCTTTCTTT

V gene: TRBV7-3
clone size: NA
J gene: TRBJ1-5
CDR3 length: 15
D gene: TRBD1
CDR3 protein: CAGSSTGQRPDTQHF
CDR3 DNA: TGTGCCGGCAGCTCGACAGGGCAGCGCCCAGATACGCAGCATTTT

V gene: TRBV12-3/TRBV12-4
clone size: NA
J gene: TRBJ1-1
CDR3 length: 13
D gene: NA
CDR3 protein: CASRPEGEIEAFF
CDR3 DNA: TGTGCCAGCAGGCCCGAGGGGGAGATTGAAGCTTTCTTT

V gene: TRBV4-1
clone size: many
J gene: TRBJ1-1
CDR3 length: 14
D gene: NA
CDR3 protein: CASSQEQRNTEAFF
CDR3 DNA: TGCGCCAGCAGCCAAGAACAGAGGAACACTGAAGCTTTCTTT

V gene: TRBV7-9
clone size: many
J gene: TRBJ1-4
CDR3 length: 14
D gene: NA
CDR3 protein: CASSRRQDNEKLFF
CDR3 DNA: TGTGCCAGCAGCCGTCGCCAAGATAATGAAAAACTGTTTTTT

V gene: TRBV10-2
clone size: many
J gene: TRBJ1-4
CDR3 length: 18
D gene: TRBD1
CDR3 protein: CASSDTVTGQATNEKLFF
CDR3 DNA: TGCGCCAGCAGTGACACAGTTACGGGACAGGCAACTAATGAAAAACTGTTTTTT

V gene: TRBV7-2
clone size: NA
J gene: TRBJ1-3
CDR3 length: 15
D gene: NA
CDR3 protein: CASSLGAGARNTIYF
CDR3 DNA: TGTGCCAGCAGCTTAGGAGCAGGTGCTAGGAACACCATATATTTT

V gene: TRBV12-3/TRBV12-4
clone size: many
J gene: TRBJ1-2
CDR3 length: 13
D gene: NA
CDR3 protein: CASNAGARHGYTF
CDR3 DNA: TGTGCCAGCAATGCAGGGGCGCGCCATGGCTACACCTTC

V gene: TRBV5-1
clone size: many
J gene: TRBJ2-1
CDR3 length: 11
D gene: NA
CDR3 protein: CASSRGDEQFF
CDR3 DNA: TGCGCCAGCAGCCGGGGTGATGAGCAGTTCTTC

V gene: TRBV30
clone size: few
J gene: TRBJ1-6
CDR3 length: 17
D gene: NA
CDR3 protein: CAWRVPGGRQAYSPLHF
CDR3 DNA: TGTGCCTGGAGGGTCCCCGGTGGTAGGCAGGCCTATTCACCCCTCCACTTT

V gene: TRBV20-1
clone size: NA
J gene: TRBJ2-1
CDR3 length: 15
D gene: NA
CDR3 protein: CSAPGETGMRNEQFF
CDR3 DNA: TGCAGTGCCCCGGGGGAAACGGGCATGAGGAATGAGCAGTTCTTC

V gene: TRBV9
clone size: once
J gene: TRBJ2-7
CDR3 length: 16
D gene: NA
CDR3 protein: CASSVMGLEGSHEQYF
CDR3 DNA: TGTGCCAGCAGCGTAATGGGGCTGGAGGGGTCCCACGAGCAGTACTTC

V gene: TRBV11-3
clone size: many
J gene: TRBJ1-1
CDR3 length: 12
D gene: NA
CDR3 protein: CASSLQGTEAFF
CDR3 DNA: TGTGCCAGCAGCTTACAGGGCACTGAAGCTTTCTTT

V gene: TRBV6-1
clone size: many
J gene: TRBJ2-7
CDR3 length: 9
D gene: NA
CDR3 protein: CASSDPRDF
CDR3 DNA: TGTGCCAGCAGTGACCCCAGGGACTTC

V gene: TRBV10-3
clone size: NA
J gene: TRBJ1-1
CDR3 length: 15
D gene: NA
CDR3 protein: CAIRGTTRLNTEAFF
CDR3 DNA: TGTGCCATCCGGGGGACTACCAGACTGAACACTGAAGCTTTCTTT

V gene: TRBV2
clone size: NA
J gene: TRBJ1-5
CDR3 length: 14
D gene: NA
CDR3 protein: CASRTDSENQPQHF
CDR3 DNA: TGTGCCAGCAGAACGGACAGCGAGAATCAGCCCCAGCATTTT

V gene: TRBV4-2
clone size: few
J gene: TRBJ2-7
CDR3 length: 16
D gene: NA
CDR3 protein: CASSQVAGQRVYEQYF
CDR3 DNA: TGTGCCAGCAGCCAAGTGGCGGGACAGCGAGTCTACGAGCAGTACTTC

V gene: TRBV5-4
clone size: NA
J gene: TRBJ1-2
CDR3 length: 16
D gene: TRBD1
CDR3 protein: CASSLGTESGGYGYTF
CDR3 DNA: TGTGCCAGCAGCTTGGGGACAGAGTCAGGGGGCTATGGCTACACCTTC

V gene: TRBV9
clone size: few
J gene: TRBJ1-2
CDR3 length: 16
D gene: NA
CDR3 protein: CASSGGGTRGIYGYTF
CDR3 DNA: TGTGCCAGCAGCGGGGGGGGCACTAGGGGTATTTATGGCTACACCTTC

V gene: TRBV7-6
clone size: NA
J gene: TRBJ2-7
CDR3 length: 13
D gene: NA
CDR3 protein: CASSQTVGGEQYF
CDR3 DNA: TGTGCCAGCAGCCAAACCGTCGGGGGCGAGCAGTACTTC

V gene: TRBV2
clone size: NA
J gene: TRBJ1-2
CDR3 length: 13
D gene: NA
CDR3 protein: CASSGGGGYGYTF
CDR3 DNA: TGTGCCAGCAGTGGAGGGGGGGGCTATGGCTACACCTTC

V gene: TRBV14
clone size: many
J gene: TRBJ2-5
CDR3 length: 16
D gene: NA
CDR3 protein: CASSQDPRVRTETQYF
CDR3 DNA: TGTGCCAGCAGCCAAGATCCGCGAGTCAGGACGGAGACCCAGTACTTC

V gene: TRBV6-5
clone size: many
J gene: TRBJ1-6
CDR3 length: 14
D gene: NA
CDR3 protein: CASRPGQPNSPLHF
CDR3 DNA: TGTGCCAGCAGACCGGGACAACCAAATTCACCCCTCCACTTT

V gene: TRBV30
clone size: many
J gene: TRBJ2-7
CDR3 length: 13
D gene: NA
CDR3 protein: CAWSGSRGLGQYF
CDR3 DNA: TGTGCCTGGAGTGGGAGCCGGGGATTGGGGCAGTACTTC

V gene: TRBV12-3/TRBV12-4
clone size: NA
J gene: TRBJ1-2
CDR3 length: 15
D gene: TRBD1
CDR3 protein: CASSSTGGGNYGYTF
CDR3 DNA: TGTGCCAGCAGCAGTACAGGGGGCGGGAACTATGGCTACACCTTC

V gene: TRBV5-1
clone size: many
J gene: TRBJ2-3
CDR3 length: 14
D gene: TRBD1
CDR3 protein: CASSKGQGTDTQYF
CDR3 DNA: TGCGCCAGCAGCAAAGGACAGGGTACAGATACGCAGTATTTT

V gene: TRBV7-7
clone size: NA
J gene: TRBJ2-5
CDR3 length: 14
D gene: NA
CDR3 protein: CASSLARGGETQYF
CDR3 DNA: TGTGCCAGCAGCTTAGCCAGGGGAGGAGAGACCCAGTACTTC

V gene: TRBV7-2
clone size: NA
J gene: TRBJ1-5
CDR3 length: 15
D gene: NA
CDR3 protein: CASSLDRGMGQPQHF
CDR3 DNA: TGTGCCAGCAGCTTAGATAGGGGTATGGGTCAGCCCCAGCATTTT

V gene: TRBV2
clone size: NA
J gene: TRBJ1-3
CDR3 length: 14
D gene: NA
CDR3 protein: CASSEGGLGNTIYF
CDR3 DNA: TGTGCCAGCAGTGAAGGGGGGCTTGGAAACACCATATATTTT

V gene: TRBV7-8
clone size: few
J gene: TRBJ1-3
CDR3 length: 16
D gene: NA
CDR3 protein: CASSPTHREDGNTIYF
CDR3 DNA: TGTGCCAGCAGCCCGACCCACAGGGAGGACGGAAACACCATATATTTT

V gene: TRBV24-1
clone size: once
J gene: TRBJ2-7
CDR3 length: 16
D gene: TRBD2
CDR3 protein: CAISEWRRERPYEQYF
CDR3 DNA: TGTGCCATCAGTGAGTGGCGGCGGGAGAGACCCTACGAGCAGTACTTC

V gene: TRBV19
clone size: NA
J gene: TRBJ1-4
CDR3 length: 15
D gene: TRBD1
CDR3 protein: CASSPGQGGNEKLFF
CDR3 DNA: TGTGCCAGTAGTCCCGGACAGGGAGGTAATGAAAAACTGTTTTTT

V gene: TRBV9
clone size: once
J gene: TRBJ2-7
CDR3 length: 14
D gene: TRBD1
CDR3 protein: CASSAGDRTYEQYF
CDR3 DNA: TGTGCCAGCAGCGCAGGGGACAGGACCTACGAGCAGTACTTC

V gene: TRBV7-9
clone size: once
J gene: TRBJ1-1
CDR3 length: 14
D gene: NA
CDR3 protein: CASSHHNMNTEAFF
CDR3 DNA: TGTGCCAGCAGCCATCATAACATGAACACTGAAGCTTTCTTT

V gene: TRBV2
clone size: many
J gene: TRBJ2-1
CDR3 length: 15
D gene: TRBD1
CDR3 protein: CASRWTGIIYNEQFF
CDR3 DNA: TGTGCCAGCAGGTGGACAGGGATAATTTACAATGAGCAGTTCTTC

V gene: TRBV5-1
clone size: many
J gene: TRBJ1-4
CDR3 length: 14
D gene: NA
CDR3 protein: CASSLQGSNEKLFF
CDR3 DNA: TGCGCCAGCAGCTTACAGGGAAGTAATGAAAAACTGTTTTTT

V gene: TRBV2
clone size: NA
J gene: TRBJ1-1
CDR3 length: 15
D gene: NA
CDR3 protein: CASSETGNLNTEAFF
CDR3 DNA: TGTGCCAGCAGTGAAACAGGGAACTTGAACACTGAAGCTTTCTTT